In this sample, the clone carrying this T cell receptor beta chain turned up many times. CDR1 LGHDT and CDR2 YNNKEL come from the germline V gene (reference sequence). The CDR3 is made up of 15 amino acids. V lost 1 base and J lost 1, with 11 bases in between. Template material for amplifying TCR beta CDR3 regions consisted of RNA transcripts. Carried out on the TCR CDR3, a first-round RT-PCR used the HTBI primer set. TCRdb processed the multiplex PCR reads anew with MiXCR; each CDR3 protein has one entry. Seen here are more than 300,000 distinct CDR3 sequences, over 10% observed once, and the top ten hold around 9.2%. These data are taken from a study of T cells in Graves' hyperthyroidism and ophthalmopathy.

The sequence came from a woman aged 18 to 35 with Graves' hyperthyroidism. The rearrangement uses TRBV3-1 and TRBJ2-7, with a tentative D call TRBD2 (5 bases). Material: blood. CDR3 DNA sequence: TGTGCCAGCAGCCAAGGACCGGGAATTTCCTACGAGCAGTACTTC. Translated: CASSQGPGISYEQYF.